A selection of T cell receptor beta chains follows, all from one sample in a study of STAT5B mutations in CD4+ large granular lymphocyte leukemia. Sequencing was performed with immunoSEQ multiplex PCR; in TCRdb, only in-frame clones are kept and a portion is missing. The sample yields 30,000 to 40,000 clones, over 60% seen once. The source material was CD4+ T cells from blood buffy coats. The origin of the receptors is a human donor in good health. The CDR3 runs from the conserved cysteine through the conserved F or W. The order of the fields is clone size, CDR3 length, J gene, V gene, D gene, CDR3 protein, CDR3 DNA. A D gene is named only where the DNA matches it firmly. Rows give clone size only sometimes, using once, few, many, or a class for an expanded clone.

clone_size: few; cdr3_length: 13; j_call: TRBJ1-5; v_call: TRBV30; d_call: -; cdr3_aa: CAWSSGGKQPQHF; cdr3_nt: TGTGCCTGGAGCTCGGGCGGGAAACAGCCCCAGCATTTT
clone_size: -; cdr3_length: 16; j_call: TRBJ1-2; v_call: TRBV5-4; d_call: TRBD1; cdr3_aa: CASSFHPGQGVYGYTF; cdr3_nt: TGTGCCAGCAGCTTCCACCCGGGACAGGGGGTCTATGGCTACACCTTC
clone_size: -; cdr3_length: 15; j_call: TRBJ2-3; v_call: TRBV2; d_call: TRBD1; cdr3_aa: CASSEGGQSTDTQYF; cdr3_nt: TGTGCCAGCAGTGAAGGGGGACAGAGCACAGATACGCAGTATTTT
clone_size: -; cdr3_length: 15; j_call: TRBJ2-1; v_call: TRBV7-9; d_call: -; cdr3_aa: CASSWDGDVYNEQFF; cdr3_nt: TGTGCCAGCAGCTGGGATGGGGATGTCTACAATGAGCAGTTCTTC
clone_size: few; cdr3_length: 17; j_call: TRBJ1-2; v_call: TRBV4-1; d_call: TRBD1; cdr3_aa: CASSQDQTGGAGSGYTF; cdr3_nt: TGCGCCAGCAGCCAAGATCAGACAGGGGGCGCAGGTTCTGGCTACACCTTC
clone_size: -; cdr3_length: 15; j_call: TRBJ1-4; v_call: TRBV11-2; d_call: -; cdr3_aa: CASSPRRPLNEKLFF; cdr3_nt: TGTGCCAGCAGCCCCCGACGGCCTCTTAATGAAAAACTGTTTTTT
clone_size: once; cdr3_length: 13; j_call: TRBJ2-5; v_call: TRBV2; d_call: -; cdr3_aa: CASSEPPQGTQYF; cdr3_nt: TGTGCCAGCAGTGAGCCTCCCCAAGGGACCCAGTACTTC
clone_size: -; cdr3_length: 14; j_call: TRBJ1-2; v_call: TRBV19; d_call: TRBD1; cdr3_aa: CASSIDKGQGRSTF; cdr3_nt: TGTGCCAGTAGTATAGATAAAGGACAGGGAAGGAGCACCTTC
clone_size: -; cdr3_length: 12; j_call: TRBJ2-7; v_call: TRBV7-6; d_call: TRBD2; cdr3_aa: CASSSGSHEQYF; cdr3_nt: TGTGCCAGCTCTAGCGGGAGCCACGAGCAGTACTTC
clone_size: few; cdr3_length: 14; j_call: TRBJ1-2; v_call: TRBV7-6; d_call: TRBD1; cdr3_aa: CASSKDKTGYGYTF; cdr3_nt: TGTGCCAGCAGCAAAGACAAGACAGGGTATGGCTACACCTTC
clone_size: -; cdr3_length: 14; j_call: TRBJ1-4; v_call: TRBV15; d_call: -; cdr3_aa: CATSRDLEGGKLFF; cdr3_nt: TGTGCCACCAGCAGAGATTTGGAGGGGGGAAAACTGTTTTTT
clone_size: -; cdr3_length: 16; j_call: TRBJ2-1; v_call: TRBV10-3; d_call: -; cdr3_aa: CAISDPSLRGGNEQFF; cdr3_nt: TGTGCCATCAGTGACCCTTCACTCCGAGGTGGCAATGAGCAGTTCTTC
clone_size: -; cdr3_length: 14; j_call: TRBJ1-4; v_call: TRBV10-3; d_call: -; cdr3_aa: CAIRRDGANEKLFF; cdr3_nt: TGTGCCATCAGACGGGACGGCGCTAATGAAAAACTGTTTTTT
clone_size: -; cdr3_length: 12; j_call: TRBJ2-1; v_call: TRBV30; d_call: -; cdr3_aa: CAWSKGVGGQFF; cdr3_nt: TGTGCCTGGAGTAAAGGGGTAGGGGGGCAGTTCTTC
clone_size: -; cdr3_length: 16; j_call: TRBJ1-6; v_call: TRBV14; d_call: -; cdr3_aa: CASSQDRVRRGSPLHF; cdr3_nt: TGTGCCAGCAGCCAAGATCGGGTCCGGCGCGGATCACCCCTCCACTTT
clone_size: -; cdr3_length: 14; j_call: TRBJ2-2; v_call: TRBV5-4; d_call: -; cdr3_aa: CASSFTRSTGELFF; cdr3_nt: TGTGCCAGCAGCTTCACTAGAAGCACCGGGGAGCTGTTTTTT
clone_size: few; cdr3_length: 14; j_call: TRBJ1-4; v_call: TRBV5-1; d_call: -; cdr3_aa: CASSFSATNEKLFF; cdr3_nt: TGCGCCAGCAGCTTCTCAGCGACTAATGAAAAACTGTTTTTT
clone_size: -; cdr3_length: 15; j_call: TRBJ2-7; v_call: TRBV6-1; d_call: TRBD1; cdr3_aa: CASSGAGTGPYEQYF; cdr3_nt: TGTGCCAGCAGTGGAGCCGGGACAGGGCCCTACGAGCAGTACTTC
clone_size: -; cdr3_length: 14; j_call: TRBJ2-1; v_call: TRBV10-3; d_call: -; cdr3_aa: CAISESPLAYEQFF; cdr3_nt: TGTGCCATCAGTGAGTCGCCCCTAGCGTATGAGCAGTTCTTC
clone_size: -; cdr3_length: 15; j_call: TRBJ2-7; v_call: TRBV6-1; d_call: TRBD2; cdr3_aa: CASNQRERGLYEQYF; cdr3_nt: TGTGCCAGCAACCAGCGGGAGAGGGGCCTCTACGAGCAGTACTTC
clone_size: -; cdr3_length: 12; j_call: TRBJ1-2; v_call: TRBV29-1; d_call: -; cdr3_aa: CSGSMGDYGYTF; cdr3_nt: TGCAGCGGTTCTATGGGGGATTATGGCTACACCTTC
clone_size: -; cdr3_length: 17; j_call: TRBJ1-1; v_call: TRBV5-1; d_call: TRBD1; cdr3_aa: CASSSLTGGLGRTEAFF; cdr3_nt: TGCGCCAGCAGCTCCCTAACAGGGGGCCTGGGGAGGACTGAAGCTTTCTTT
clone_size: few; cdr3_length: 13; j_call: TRBJ1-2; v_call: TRBV4-1; d_call: -; cdr3_aa: CASSQVLGDGYTF; cdr3_nt: TGCGCCAGCAGCCAAGTCCTTGGAGATGGCTACACCTTC
clone_size: -; cdr3_length: 11; j_call: TRBJ1-1; v_call: TRBV7-8; d_call: -; cdr3_aa: CASSLAGEAFF; cdr3_nt: TGTGCCAGCAGCTTGGCGGGGGAAGCTTTCTTT
clone_size: few; cdr3_length: 13; j_call: TRBJ1-1; v_call: TRBV2; d_call: -; cdr3_aa: CASSGGREAEAFF; cdr3_nt: TGTGCCAGCAGTGGGGGTCGCGAGGCTGAAGCTTTCTTT
clone_size: few; cdr3_length: 13; j_call: TRBJ2-4; v_call: TRBV29-1; d_call: -; cdr3_aa: CSVASRAKNIQYF; cdr3_nt: TGCAGCGTTGCCAGTAGAGCCAAAAACATTCAGTACTTC
clone_size: -; cdr3_length: 15; j_call: TRBJ1-5; v_call: TRBV10-3; d_call: -; cdr3_aa: CAISESEQSNQPQHF; cdr3_nt: TGTGCCATCAGTGAGTCAGAACAGTCCAATCAGCCCCAGCATTTT